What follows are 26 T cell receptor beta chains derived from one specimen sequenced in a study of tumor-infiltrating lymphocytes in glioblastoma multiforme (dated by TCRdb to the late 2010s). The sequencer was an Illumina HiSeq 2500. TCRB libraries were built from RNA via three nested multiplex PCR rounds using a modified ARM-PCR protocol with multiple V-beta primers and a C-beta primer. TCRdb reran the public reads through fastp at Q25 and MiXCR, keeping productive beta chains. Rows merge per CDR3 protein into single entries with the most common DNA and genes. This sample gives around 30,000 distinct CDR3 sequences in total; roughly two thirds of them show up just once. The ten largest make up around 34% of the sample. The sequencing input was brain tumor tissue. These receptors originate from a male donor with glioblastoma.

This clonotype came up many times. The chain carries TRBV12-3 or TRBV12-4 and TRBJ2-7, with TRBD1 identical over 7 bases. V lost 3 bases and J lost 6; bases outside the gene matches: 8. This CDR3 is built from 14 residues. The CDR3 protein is CASSFSRDRGEQYF. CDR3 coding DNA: TGTGCCAGCAGTTTTTCCAGGGACAGAGGCGAGCAGTACTTC.

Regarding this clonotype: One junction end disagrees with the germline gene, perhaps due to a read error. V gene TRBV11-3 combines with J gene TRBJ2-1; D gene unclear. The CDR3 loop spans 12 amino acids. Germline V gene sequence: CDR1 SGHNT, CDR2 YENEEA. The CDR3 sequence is CASTLVPGEQFF. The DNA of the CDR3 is TGTGCCAGCACCTTAGTTCCTGGTGAGCAGTTCTTC.

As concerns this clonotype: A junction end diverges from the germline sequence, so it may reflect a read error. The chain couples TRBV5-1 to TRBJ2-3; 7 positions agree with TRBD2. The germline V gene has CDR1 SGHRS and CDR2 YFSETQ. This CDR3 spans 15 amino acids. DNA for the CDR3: TGCGCCAGCAGCTTCGGCGGGAGCGGCACAGATATGCAGTATTTT. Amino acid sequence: CASSFGGSGTDMQYF.

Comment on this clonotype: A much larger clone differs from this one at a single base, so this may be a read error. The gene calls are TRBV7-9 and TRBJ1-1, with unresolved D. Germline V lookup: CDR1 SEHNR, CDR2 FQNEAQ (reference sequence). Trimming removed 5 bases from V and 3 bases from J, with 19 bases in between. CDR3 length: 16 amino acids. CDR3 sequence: CASSLTPLEQHTEAFF. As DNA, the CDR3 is TGTGCCAGCAGCCTCACGCCCCTAGAACAGCACACTGAAGCTTTCTTT.

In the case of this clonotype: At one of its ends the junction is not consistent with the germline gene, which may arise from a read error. CDR3 loop: CAGSIVGAGCNEQFF. CDR3 DNA: TGTGCCGGCAGCATAGTAGGGGCGGGGTGCAATGAGCAGTTCTTC. The J gene is TRBJ2-1, the V gene TRBV11-2; possibly TRBD2 for D (6 bases). Germline V gene sequence: CDR1 SGHAT, CDR2 FQNNGV. CDR3 length: 15 amino acids.

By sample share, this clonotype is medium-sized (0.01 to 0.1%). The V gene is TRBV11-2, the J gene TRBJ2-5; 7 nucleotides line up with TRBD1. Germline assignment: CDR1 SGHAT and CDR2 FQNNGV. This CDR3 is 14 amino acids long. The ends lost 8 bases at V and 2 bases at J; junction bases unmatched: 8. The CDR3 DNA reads TGTGCCAGCCGCCGAAGGACAGGTCAAGAGACCCAGTACTTC. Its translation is CASRRRTGQETQYF.

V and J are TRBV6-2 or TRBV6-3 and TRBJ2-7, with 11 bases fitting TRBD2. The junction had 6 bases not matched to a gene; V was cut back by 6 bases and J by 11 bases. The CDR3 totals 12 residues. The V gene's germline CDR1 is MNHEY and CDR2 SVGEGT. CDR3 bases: TGTGCCAGCAGCCTAGCGGGAGGCCAGAAGTACTTC. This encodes CASSLAGGQKYF.

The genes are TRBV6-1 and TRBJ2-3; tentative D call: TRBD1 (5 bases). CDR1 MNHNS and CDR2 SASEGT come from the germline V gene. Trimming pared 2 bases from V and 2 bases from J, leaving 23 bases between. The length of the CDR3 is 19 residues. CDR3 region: CASSEYLIGASSFTDTQYF. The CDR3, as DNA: TGTGCCAGCAGTGAATATCTGATTGGGGCCTCGTCGTTCACAGATACGCAGTATTTT.

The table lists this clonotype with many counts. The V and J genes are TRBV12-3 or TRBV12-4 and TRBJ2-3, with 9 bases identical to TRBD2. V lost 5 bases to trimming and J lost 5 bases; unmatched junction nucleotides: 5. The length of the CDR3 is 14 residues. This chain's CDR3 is CASSPSTSGDTQYF. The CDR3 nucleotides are TGTGCCAGCAGTCCCTCGACTAGCGGAGATACGCAGTATTTT.

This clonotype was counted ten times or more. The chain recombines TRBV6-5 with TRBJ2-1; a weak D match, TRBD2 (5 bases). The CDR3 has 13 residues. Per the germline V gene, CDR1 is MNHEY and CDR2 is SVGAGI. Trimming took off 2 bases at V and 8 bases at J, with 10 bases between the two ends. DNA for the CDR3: TGTGCCAGCAGTTACCGGGCGGGCGATGAGCAGTTCTTC. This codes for CASSYRAGDEQFF.

CDR3 DNA: TGCGCCAGCAGCCAAGATGAAGGCAGAGGAGAGACCCAGTACTTC. This codes for CASSQDEGRGETQYF. The chain recombines TRBV4-1 with TRBJ2-5; D is ambiguous. CDR1 and CDR2 from the germline V gene are MGHRA and YSYEKL. The CDR3 is 15 amino acids. Between the trimmed V and J ends, which lost 0 bases and 4 bases, there was a span of 12 bases.

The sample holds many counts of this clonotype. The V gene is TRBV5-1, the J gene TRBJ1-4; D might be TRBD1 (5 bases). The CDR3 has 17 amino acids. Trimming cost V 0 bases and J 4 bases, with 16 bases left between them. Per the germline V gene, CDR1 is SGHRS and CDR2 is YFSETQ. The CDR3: CASSLAQGGGGNEKLFF. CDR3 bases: TGCGCCAGCAGCTTGGCTCAGGGAGGAGGCGGTAATGAAAAACTGTTTTTT.

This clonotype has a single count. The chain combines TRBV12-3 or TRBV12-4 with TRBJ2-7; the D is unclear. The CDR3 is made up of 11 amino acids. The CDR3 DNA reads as TGTGGTAGCAGTTTAAAGTACGAGCAGTACTTC. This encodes CGSSLKYEQYF.

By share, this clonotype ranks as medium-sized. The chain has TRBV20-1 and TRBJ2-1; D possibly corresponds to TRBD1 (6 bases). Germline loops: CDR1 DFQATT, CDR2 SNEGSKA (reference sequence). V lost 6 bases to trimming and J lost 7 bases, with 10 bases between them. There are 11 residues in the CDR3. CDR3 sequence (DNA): TGCAGTGCCGGACAGCCTAATGAGCAGTTCTTC. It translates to CSAGQPNEQFF.

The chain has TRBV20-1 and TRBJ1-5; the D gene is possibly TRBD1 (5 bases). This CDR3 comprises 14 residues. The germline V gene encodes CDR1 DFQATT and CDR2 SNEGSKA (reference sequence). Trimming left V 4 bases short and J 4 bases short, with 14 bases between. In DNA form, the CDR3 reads TGCAGTGCTATCCGGGGGACGGGTAATCAGCCCCAGCATTTT. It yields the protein CSAIRGTGNQPQHF.

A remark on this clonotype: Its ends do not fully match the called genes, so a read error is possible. In DNA, the CDR3 is TGCGCCGGCAGCGGACCGGGACAGGGGACTTCCTCCTACGAGCAGTACTTC. Encoded protein: CAGSGPGQGTSSYEQYF. The chain couples TRBV5-1 to TRBJ2-7; TRBD1 agrees at 10 bases. This CDR3 region has 17 residues. CDR1 is SGHRS, CDR2 YFSETQ, per germline.

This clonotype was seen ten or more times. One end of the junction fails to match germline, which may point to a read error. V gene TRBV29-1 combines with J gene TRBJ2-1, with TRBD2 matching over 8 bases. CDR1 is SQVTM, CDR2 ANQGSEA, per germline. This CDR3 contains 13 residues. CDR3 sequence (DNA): TGCGGCGTTGAACAAGGAGCGGGAGAATGGCGGTTCTTC. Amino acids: CGVEQGAGEWRFF.

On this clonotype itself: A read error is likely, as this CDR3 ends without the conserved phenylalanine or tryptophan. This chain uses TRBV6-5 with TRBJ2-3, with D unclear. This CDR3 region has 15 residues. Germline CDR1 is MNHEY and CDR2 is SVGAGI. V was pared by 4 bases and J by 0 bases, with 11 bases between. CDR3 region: CASSSSVESTDTQYV. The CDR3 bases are TGTGCCAGCAGTTCCTCGGTGGAGAGCACAGATACGCAGTATGTT.

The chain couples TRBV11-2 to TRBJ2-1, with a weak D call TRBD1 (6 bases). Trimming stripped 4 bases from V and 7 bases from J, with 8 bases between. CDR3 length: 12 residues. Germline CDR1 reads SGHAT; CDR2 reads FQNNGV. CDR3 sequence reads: CASSSQGNEQFF. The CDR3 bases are TGTGCCAGCAGCTCACAGGGTAATGAGCAGTTCTTC.

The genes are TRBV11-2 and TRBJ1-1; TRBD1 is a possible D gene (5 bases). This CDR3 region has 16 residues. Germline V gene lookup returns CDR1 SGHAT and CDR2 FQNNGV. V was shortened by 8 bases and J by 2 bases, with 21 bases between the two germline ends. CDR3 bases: TGTGCCAGCGGGGCTATTCTGGGGGTTGGAAACACTGAAGCTTTCTTT. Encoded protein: CASGAILGVGNTEAFF.

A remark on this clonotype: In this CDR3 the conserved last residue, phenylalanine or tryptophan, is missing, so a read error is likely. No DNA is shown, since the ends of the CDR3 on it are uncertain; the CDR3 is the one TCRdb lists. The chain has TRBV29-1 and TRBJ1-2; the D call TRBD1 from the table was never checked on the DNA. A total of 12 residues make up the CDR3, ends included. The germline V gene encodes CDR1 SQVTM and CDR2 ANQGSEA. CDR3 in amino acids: CSVSRENYGYIL.

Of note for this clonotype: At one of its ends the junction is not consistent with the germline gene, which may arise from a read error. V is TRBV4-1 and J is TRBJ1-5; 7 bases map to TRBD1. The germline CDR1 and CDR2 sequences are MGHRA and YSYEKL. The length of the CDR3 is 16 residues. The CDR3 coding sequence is TGCGTCAGCAGCCAACTATCGGGACAGAGCAATCAGCCCCAGCATTTT. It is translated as CVSSQLSGQSNQPQHF.

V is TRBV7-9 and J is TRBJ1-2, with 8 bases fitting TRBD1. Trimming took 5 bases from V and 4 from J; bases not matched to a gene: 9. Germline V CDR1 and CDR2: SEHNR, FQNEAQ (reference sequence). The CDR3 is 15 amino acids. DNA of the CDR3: TGTGCCAGCAGCACCCCGACAGGGGTGATCTATGGCTACACCTTC. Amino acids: CASSTPTGVIYGYTF.

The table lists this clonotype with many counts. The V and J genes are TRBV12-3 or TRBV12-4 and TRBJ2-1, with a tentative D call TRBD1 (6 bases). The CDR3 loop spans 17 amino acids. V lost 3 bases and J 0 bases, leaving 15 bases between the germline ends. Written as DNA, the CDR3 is TGTGCCAGCAGTTTGAAAGCAGGGGCCCTCTCCTACAATGAGCAGTTCTTC. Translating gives CASSLKAGALSYNEQFF.

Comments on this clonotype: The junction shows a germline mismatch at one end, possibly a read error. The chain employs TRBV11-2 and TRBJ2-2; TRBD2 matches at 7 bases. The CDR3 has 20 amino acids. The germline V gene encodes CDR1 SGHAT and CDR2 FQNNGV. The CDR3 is CASTPSLGQGLAVNTGERFF. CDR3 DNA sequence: TGTGCCAGCACCCCCTCATTAGGCCAAGGGCTAGCGGTAAACACTGGGGAGCGGTTTTTT.

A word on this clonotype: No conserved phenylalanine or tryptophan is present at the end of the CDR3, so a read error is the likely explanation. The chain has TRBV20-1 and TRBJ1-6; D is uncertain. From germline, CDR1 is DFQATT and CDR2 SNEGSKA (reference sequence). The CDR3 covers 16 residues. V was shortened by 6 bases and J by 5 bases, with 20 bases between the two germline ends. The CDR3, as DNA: TGCAGTGCCCGTGGTGAGGACGGCGCCCATAATTCACCCCTCCACTGT. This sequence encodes CSARGEDGAHNSPLHC.